Below, 19 T cell receptor beta chains from the same sample are listed, as sequenced in a study of blood T cell repertoires in COVID-19. This table comes from immunoSEQ multiplex PCR, and its TCRdb copy is limited to in-frame clones, with some not included. The repertoire includes 98,000 or so clones, about 79% of them detected once, and about 3.6% sits in the top ten. The sequencing input was peripheral blood. Source of these receptors: an elderly woman with active or convalescent COVID-19.

The rearrangement links TRBV7-2 to TRBJ2-2, with 12 positions matching TRBD1. Unmatched junction bases numbered 4, after V lost 2 bases and J lost 6 bases. In germline, CDR1 is SGHTA, CDR2 FQGNSA. This CDR3 is built from 16 residues. The DNA of the CDR3 is TGTGCCAGCAGCTTACCGGGACAGGGGGCCCCCGGGGAGCTGTTTTTT. The encoded protein is CASSLPGQGAPGELFF. The full variable domain, its missing parts supplied by reference TRBV7-2 and TRBJ2-2, is GAGVSQSPSNKVTEKGKDVELRCDPISGHTALYWYRQSLGQGLEFLIYFQGNSAPDKSGLPSDRFSAERTGGSVSTLTIQRTQQEDSAVYLCASSLPGQGAPGELFFGEGSRLTVL.

The chain uses TRBV11-2 and TRBJ2-1; 11 bases line up with TRBD2. With 5 bases clipped from V and 5 bases from J, the junction kept 5 bases outside the gene matches. The CDR3 sequence is 15 residues long. Germline loops: CDR1 SGHAT, CDR2 FQNNGV. Written as DNA, the CDR3 is TGTGCCAGCAGCCGACCGGGACTAGCGGACAATGAGCAGTTCTTC. It is translated as CASSRPGLADNEQFF.

The V and J genes are TRBV19 and TRBJ1-2; 8 bases are a match to TRBD1. CDR1 and CDR2 from the germline V gene are LNHDA and SQIVND (reference sequence). The CDR3 is 14 residues long. Losses at the gene ends were 4 bases for V and 4 bases for J; bases not matched to a gene: 5. CDR3 DNA: TGTGCCAGTAGTAACGACAGGGGACTCTATGGCTACACCTTC. This gives the protein CASSNDRGLYGYTF.

The chain uses TRBV5-1 and TRBJ2-5; D perhaps matches TRBD2 (6 bases). The CDR3 sequence is 14 residues long. V was trimmed by 0 bases and J by 5 bases, leaving 11 bases between them. The germline V gene encodes CDR1 SGHRS and CDR2 YFSETQ. The CDR3 DNA sequence: TGCGCCAGCAGCTTGGGGAGGGGCTGGGAGACCCAGTACTTC. Translated, it gives CASSLGRGWETQYF.

Only one count was recorded for this clone. The chain links TRBV5-5 to TRBJ2-4; 9 bases match TRBD2. CDR3 size: 15 residues. The germline V gene has CDR1 SGHKS and CDR2 YYEKEE (reference sequence). The V gene end was trimmed by 3 bases and the J gene end by 4 bases; junction bases not matched to a gene: 5. The CDR3 protein is CASSSLAGGKNIQYF. The CDR3 DNA is TGTGCCAGCAGCTCCTTGGCGGGGGGGAAAAACATTCAGTACTTC.

V and J are TRBV19 and TRBJ1-4; TRBD1 matches at 7 bases. In germline, CDR1 is LNHDA, CDR2 SQIVND (reference sequence). The CDR3 consists of 14 residues. The trim removed 7 bases at V and 8 bases at J, leaving 10 bases unmatched. The CDR3 DNA follows: TGTGCCAGTAAACGACAGGGTACGGACGAAAAACTGTTTTTT. This sequence encodes CASKRQGTDEKLFF.

The chain has TRBV28 and TRBJ1-2; possible D gene TRBD1, 5 bases. In germline, CDR1 is MDHEN, CDR2 SYDVKM. This CDR3 contains 13 residues. Trimming stripped 2 bases from V and 3 bases from J, with 7 bases between. The CDR3 sequence: CASSLRQHYGYTF. In nucleotides, the CDR3 is TGTGCCAGCAGTTTACGACAGCACTATGGCTACACCTTC.

This clone was found a few times. The V gene is TRBV6-2 or TRBV6-3, the J gene TRBJ2-3, with TRBD2 as a possible D gene (6 bases). Deletions cut 4 bases from V and 6 bases from J, with 17 bases between. The CDR3 has 15 residues. The V gene's germline CDR1 is MNHEY and CDR2 SVGEGT. CDR3 nucleotide sequence: TGTGCCAGCAGTTTACAGCCGATCGGGACTGATACGCAGTATTTT. Its protein is CASSLQPIGTDTQYF.

The V gene is TRBV28, the J gene TRBJ1-1, with 7 bases that match TRBD1. Germline V gene data show CDR1 as MDHEN and CDR2 as SYDVKM. The CDR3 extends over 14 amino acids. J was trimmed by 2 bases and V by 6 bases; bases with no gene match: 6. In DNA, the CDR3 is TGTGCCAGCAGCGAGACAGGGACCAACACTGAAGCTTTCTTT. This codes for CASSETGTNTEAFF.

This chain links TRBV19 with TRBJ1-3; tentatively, D is TRBD1 (6 bases). Trimming cost V 4 bases and J 2 bases, with 12 bases left between them. Germline V gene sequence: CDR1 LNHDA, CDR2 SQIVND (reference sequence). The CDR3 consists of 15 residues. The CDR3 coding sequence is TGTGCCAGTAGTACCGGGGACATTCCTGGAAACACCATATATTTT. As protein: CASSTGDIPGNTIYF. Filled out from reference TRBV19 and TRBJ1-3, the complete variable domain reads DGGITQSPKYLFRKEGQNVTLSCEQNLNHDAMYWYRQDPGQGLRLIYYSQIVNDFQKGDIAEGYSVSREKKESFPLTVTSAQKNPTAFYLCASSTGDIPGNTIYFGEGSWLTVV.

This chain links TRBV9 with TRBJ1-4, with a possible D match to TRBD1 (6 bases). CDR1 SGDLS and CDR2 YYNGEE come from the germline V gene. The CDR3 length is 14 residues. With 0 bases removed from V and 7 bases from J, the gap between germline ends came to 10 bases. CDR3 in amino acids: CASSVGQVSEKLFF. The CDR3 nucleotides are TGTGCCAGCAGCGTAGGACAGGTATCTGAAAAACTGTTTTTT.

The rearrangement uses TRBV15 and TRBJ2-1; weak D call: TRBD1 (5 bases). This CDR3 comprises 15 residues. Germline values: CDR1 LNHNV, CDR2 YYDKDF (reference sequence). V lost 0 bases, J lost 9 bases, and 15 bases lay in between. The CDR3 sequence: CATSRDRGVFFEQFF. In DNA, the CDR3 is TGTGCCACCAGCAGAGATAGGGGCGTTTTTTTTGAGCAGTTCTTC.

The chain recombines TRBV30 with TRBJ2-7; TRBD1 might be the D (5 bases). Between the trimmed V and J ends, which lost 4 bases and 1 base, there was a span of 8 bases. The CDR3 extends over 12 amino acids. CDR1 GTSNPN and CDR2 SVGIG come from the germline V gene (reference sequence). CDR3 DNA sequence: TGTGCCTGGATGAGACAGTCCTACGAGCAGTACTTC. It codes for CAWMRQSYEQYF.

This sequence joins TRBV3-1 (or the pseudogene TRBV3-2) and TRBJ1-4, with 8 bases lining up with TRBD1. With V trimmed by 2 bases and J by 7 bases, 6 bases remained unmatched. CDR1 is LGHDT and CDR2 is YNNKEL in the germline V gene (reference sequence). The length of the CDR3 is 15 residues. The CDR3 sequence: CASSQPDRGGEKLFF. The CDR3 coding sequence is TGTGCCAGCAGCCAACCCGACAGGGGAGGTGAAAAACTGTTTTTT.

This clone was detected once. The V gene is TRBV2, the J gene TRBJ2-2, with a weak D call TRBD1 (5 bases). The CDR3 extends over 14 amino acids. CDR1 and CDR2 from the germline V gene are SNHLY and FYNNEI. V dropped 6 bases and J dropped 3 bases, with 11 bases sitting between them. DNA of the CDR3: TGTGCCAGCAGCGTGACAGACTACACCGGGGAGCTGTTTTTT. Translated, it gives CASSVTDYTGELFF. Supplemented by reference TRBV2 and TRBJ2-2, the full variable domain reads EPEVTQTPSHQVTQMGQEVILRCVPISNHLYFYWYRQILGQKVEFLVSFYNNEISEKSEIFDDQFSVERPDGSNFTLKIRSTKLEDSAMYFCASSVTDYTGELFFGEGSRLTVL.

V and J are TRBV10-3 and TRBJ1-1, with D perhaps TRBD1 (6 bases). Germline V lookup: CDR1 ENHRY, CDR2 SYGVKD. There are 14 residues in the CDR3. V was clipped by 7 bases and J by 1 base, with 13 bases between them. The CDR3 loop is CAITGDKGNTEAFF. CDR3 nucleotide sequence: TGTGCCATCACCGGGGACAAGGGGAACACTGAAGCTTTCTTT.

The chain carries TRBV2 and TRBJ2-2; the D gene is possibly TRBD2 (5 bases). CDR1 is SNHLY, CDR2 FYNNEI, per germline. The length of the CDR3 is 12 residues. V lost 8 bases and J lost 4, with 8 bases in between. The CDR3 DNA reads as TGTGCCAGCTGGGCGGGCACCGGGGAGCTGTTTTTT. Encoded protein: CASWAGTGELFF.

As regards this clone: An end of the junction does not agree with germline; a read error may underlie this. This chain connects TRBV7-7 to TRBJ2-1; 14 positions agree with TRBD2. The germline V gene has CDR1 SSHAT and CDR2 FNYEAQ (reference sequence). This CDR3 has 16 residues. CDR3 in DNA: TGTGCTAGCAGACCTCCCGGACTAGCGGGAGGAAGTGAGCAGTTCTTC. Protein sequence: CASRPPGLAGGSEQFF.

The chain uses TRBV5-5 and TRBJ1-5, with 7 bases that match TRBD1. The CDR3 extends over 15 amino acids. Germline CDR1 SGHKS, CDR2 YYEKEE (reference sequence). V trimming: 4 bases; J trimming: 0 bases; junction bases outside the gene matches: 4. The CDR3 DNA follows: TGTGCCAGCAGCCGGGGACAGTCTAGCAATCAGCCCCAGCATTTT. It codes for CASSRGQSSNQPQHF.